The next 11 T cell receptor beta chains were all read from a single sample in a study of T cells in Graves' hyperthyroidism and ophthalmopathy. Authors of the study amplified TCR beta CDR3 regions from RNA transcripts. Researchers ran a first-round RT-PCR on the TCR CDR3 using the HTBI primer set. A single record per CDR3 protein comes from TCRdb applying MiXCR to the multiplex PCR reads. In the table there are some 510,000 distinct CDR3 sequences, around 45% of which are singletons. The source material was peripheral blood or thyroid tissue (not recorded which). The receptors stem from a woman aged 18-35 years with Graves' hyperthyroidism.

V gene TRBV20-1 combines with J gene TRBJ1-6; D is possibly TRBD1 (5 bases). This CDR3 has 16 residues. Germline V gene data show CDR1 as DFQATT and CDR2 as SNEGSKA (reference sequence). Between the trimmed V and J ends, which lost 0 bases and 6 bases, there was a span of 15 bases. The CDR3 spells CSARDSRGAGNSPLHF. Written as DNA, the CDR3 is TGCAGTGCTAGAGATTCGCGAGGGGCTGGTAATTCACCCCTCCACTTT.

This clonotype was observed at least ten times. The chain is built from TRBV29-1 and TRBJ1-5; TRBD1 is a possible D gene (5 bases). This CDR3 has 13 residues. Germline assignment: CDR1 SQVTM and CDR2 ANQGSEA. Trimming cost V 4 bases and J 7 bases, with 14 bases left between them. CDR3 bases: TGCAGCGTTGTGGGCAGGGAGGGACAGCCCCAGCATTTT. The encoded protein is CSVVGREGQPQHF.

This clonotype was counted many times. CDR3 sequence: CSATDRSGQPQHF. CDR3 bases: TGCAGTGCTACGGACAGGTCTGGTCAGCCCCAGCATTTT. The chain has TRBV20-1 and TRBJ1-5; 7 positions agree with TRBD1. Germline V gives CDR1 DFQATT, CDR2 SNEGSKA (reference sequence). The CDR3 extends over 13 amino acids. V trimming: 4 bases; J trimming: 6 bases; junction bases outside the gene matches: 6.

The chain uses TRBV20-1 and TRBJ1-1, with 7 bases identical to TRBD1. The CDR3 extends over 12 amino acids. Germline assignment: CDR1 DFQATT and CDR2 SNEGSKA (reference sequence). V gave up 3 bases and J gave up 10 bases; unmatched junction bases: 8. CDR3 nucleotides: TGCAGTGCTAGTTGGGACAGAAGGGGAGCTTTCTTT. It encodes CSASWDRRGAFF.

This clonotype was detected a few times. This chain uses TRBV7-8 with TRBJ1-5; no reliable D call. The ends were cut back, 2 bases at V and 1 base at J, with 9 bases in the middle. Germline V gene sequence: CDR1 SGHVS, CDR2 FQNEAQ. The CDR3 extends over 15 amino acids. CDR3 DNA sequence: TGTGCCAGCAGCTTATCCAGAATGAGCAATCAGCCCCAGCATTTT. It yields the protein CASSLSRMSNQPQHF.

This clonotype appeared many times. The chain couples TRBV14 to TRBJ1-1; a possible D gene is TRBD1 (5 bases). V was shortened by 5 bases and J by 0 bases, with 7 bases between the two germline ends. From germline, CDR1 is SGHDN and CDR2 FVKESK. The CDR3 has 13 amino acids. CDR3 sequence (DNA): TGTGCCAGCAGCAGACAGATGAACACTGAAGCTTTCTTT. Protein: CASSRQMNTEAFF.

On this clonotype itself: A read error is possible here, since a much larger clone lies one base away. The chain employs TRBV10-3 and TRBJ1-2, with 8 bases aligning to TRBD1. Per the germline V gene, CDR1 is ENHRY and CDR2 is SYGVKD. V shed 6 bases and J 3 bases; nucleotides not matched to a gene: 6. CDR3 length equals 14 residues. The CDR3 DNA reads as TGTGCCATCAGGCGACAGGGGCTCTACTATGGCTACACCTTC. Its translation is CAIRRQGLYYGYTF.

The V and J genes are TRBV7-2 and TRBJ2-7; TRBD2 might be the D (5 bases). Germline V gives CDR1 SGHTA, CDR2 FQGNSA. Trimming left V 11 bases short and J 4 bases short, with 15 bases between. The CDR3 contains 12 residues. The CDR3 nucleotides read TGTGCCTGGAGTCCGGGATTATACGAGCAGTACTTC. It yields the protein CAWSPGLYEQYF. The complete variable domain, with remaining parts taken from reference TRBV7-2 and TRBJ2-7, reads GAGVSQSPSNKVTEKGKDVELRCDPISGHTALYWYRQSLGQGLEFLIYFQGNSAPDKSGLPSDRFSAERTGGSVSTLTIQRTQQEDSAVYLCAWSPGLYEQYFGPGTRLTVT.

There are a few counts of this clonotype. The J gene is TRBJ1-5, the V gene TRBV7-8, with 7 nucleotides matching TRBD1. The V segment lost 4 bases and the J segment 5 bases; nucleotides outside the gene matches: 8. The CDR3 sequence is 15 residues long. Germline V CDR1 and CDR2: SGHVS, FQNEAQ. The CDR3 DNA follows: TGTGCCAGCAGCTCCACAGGGGATCGAGATCAGCCCCAGCATTTT. Its translation is CASSSTGDRDQPQHF.

Note on this clonotype: One end of the junction fails to match germline, which may point to a read error. V gene TRBV6-5 combines with J gene TRBJ1-5; the D gene is possibly TRBD1 (6 bases). The CDR3 has 13 amino acids. Germline loops: CDR1 MNHEY, CDR2 SVGAGI. CDR3 region: CASSWGPDRLVLF. CDR3 nucleotides: TGTGCCAGCAGTTGGGGGCCTGACAGGCTGGTCCTTTTT.

A note on this clonotype: A read error may explain this, as a much larger clone is one base away. The chain combines TRBV25-1 with TRBJ1-2; the D is unclear. The germline CDR1 and CDR2 sequences are MGHDK and SYGVNS. This CDR3 comprises 12 residues. CDR3 in amino acids: CAGSSFRYGYTF. In DNA, the CDR3 is TGTGCCGGCAGCTCGTTTCGGTATGGCTACACCTTC.